Presented here are 3 T cell receptor beta chains from one specimen sequenced in a study of blood T cell repertoires in COVID-19. Profiling relied on immunoSEQ multiplex PCR, and the TCRdb table lists in-frame clones only, not all of them. This sample yields roughly 160,000 clones, of which almost 85% are seen a single time; about 2.5% belongs to the top ten. Sample: peripheral blood. Receptors were obtained from a woman of 80 years or more with COVID-19, enrolled during active disease.

V usage is TRBV9 and J usage is TRBJ2-7, with 11 bases aligning to TRBD2. The germline V gene encodes CDR1 SGDLS and CDR2 YYNGEE. Trimming removed 4 bases from V and 3 bases from J; junction bases left unmatched: 12. The CDR3 consists of 17 residues. The CDR3 sequence is CASSLRELAGVNYEQYF. As DNA, the CDR3 is TGTGCCAGCAGCCTTAGGGAACTAGCGGGAGTGAACTACGAGCAGTACTTC. The whole variable domain, remainder taken from reference TRBV9 and TRBJ2-7, is DSGVTQTPKHLITATGQRVTLRCSPRSGDLSVYWYQQSLDQGLQFLIQYYNGEERAKGNILERFSAQQFPDLHSELNLSSLELGDSALYFCASSLRELAGVNYEQYFGPGTRLTVT.

CDR3 residues: CASSHGTSGMYNEQFF. The CDR3 coding sequence is TGCGCCAGCAGCCACGGGACTAGCGGGATGTACAATGAGCAGTTCTTC. The rearrangement joins TRBV5-1 to TRBJ2-1; 13 bases agree with TRBD2. Germline loops: CDR1 SGHRS, CDR2 YFSETQ. This CDR3 comprises 16 residues. Unmatched junction bases numbered 5, after V lost 4 bases and J lost 4 bases.

This clone showed up just once. J is TRBJ1-2 and V is TRBV11-2; possible D gene TRBD1, 6 bases. With 10 bases removed from V and 2 bases from J, the gap between germline ends came to 14 bases. The CDR3 is made up of 13 amino acids. The V gene's germline CDR1 is SGHAT and CDR2 FQNNGV. CDR3 nucleotide sequence: TGTGCCACCTCGACAGGTCCCAACTATGGCTACACCTTC. Amino acids: CATSTGPNYGYTF.